These 14 T cell receptor beta chains came from one sample sequenced in a study of CD8+CD57+ T cells in acquired aplastic anemia (dated by TCRdb to 2016 to 2018). The patients picked for sequencing were ones in whom flow cytometry had shown an expansion of CD8+CD57+ cells. The sequencer was an Illumina HiSeq 2000. Profiling of TCR beta VDJ combinations and CDR3 sequences used genomic DNA as the template. TCRdb's own reprocessing of the public reads used fastp at Q25 and MiXCR and kept productive beta chains. Each CDR3 protein appears once, grouped with its most common genes and DNA. This sample is represented by approximately 180,000 distinct CDR3 sequences; 63% of them were singletons. The biggest ten clones account for about 44% of the sample. The sample comprised sorted CD4+, CD8+, or CD8+CD57+ T cells (not recorded which) from PBMCs. Source of these receptors: a human donor with aplastic anemia.

A word on this clonotype: It may be a read error: a sequence one base away is much more abundant. This chain connects TRBV12-3 or TRBV12-4 to TRBJ2-3, with D uncertain. V was pared by 3 bases and J by 4 bases, with 8 bases between. This CDR3 has 13 residues. CDR3 in amino acids: CASSFVVPDTQYF. The CDR3 DNA reads TGTGCCAGCAGTTTCGTAGTTCCAGATACGCAGTATTTT.

This clonotype was seen ten or more times. A read error may explain this, as a much larger clone is one base away. The chain uses TRBV20-1 and TRBJ1-3; 8 bases agree with TRBD1. CDR3 size: 14 residues. CDR1 DFQATT and CDR2 SNEGSKA come from the germline V gene (reference sequence). V lost 7 bases, J lost 2 bases, and 7 bases stayed unmatched. This CDR3 is CSVKTGETGNTIYF. The DNA for the CDR3 is TGCAGTGTAAAGACAGGGGAGACTGGAAACACCATATATTTT.

CDR3 coding DNA: TGCAGCTCTCCGGGACAACCCTACGAGCAGTACTTC. Translated: CSSPGQPYEQYF. This rearrangement joins TRBV29-1 to TRBJ2-7; the D gene is possibly TRBD1 (6 bases). Trimming cost V 8 bases and J 2 bases, with 13 bases left between them. The CDR3 is 12 residues long. Germline V gene sequence: CDR1 SQVTM, CDR2 ANQGSEA.

In regard to this clonotype: Germline is not matched at one junction end, which may reflect a read error. This chain joins TRBV5-1 and TRBJ1-6; 7 bases align to TRBD1. The CDR3 spans 14 residues. Germline CDR1 SGHRS, CDR2 YFSETQ. The CDR3 DNA reads TGTGCCAGCAGCCATCGGGACAGCGGATCACCCCTCCACTTT. It codes for CASSHRDSGSPLHF. The full variable domain, completed using reference TRBV5-1 and TRBJ1-6, is KAGVTQTPRYLIKTRGQQVTLSCSPISGHRSVSWYQQTPGQGLQFLFEYFSETQRNKGNFPGRFSGRQFSNSRSEMNVSTLELGDSALYLCASSHRDSGSPLHFGNGTRLTVT.

The chain joins TRBV20-1 to TRBJ1-4, with no clear D. CDR1 is DFQATT and CDR2 is SNEGSKA in the germline V gene (reference sequence). The V end lost 0 bases, the J end lost 0 bases, and 11 bases lay between the germline ends. The CDR3 has 16 amino acids. The CDR3 bases are TGCAGTGCTAGAGATTCTCGTGGGTCAACTAATGAAAAACTGTTTTTT. Its protein is CSARDSRGSTNEKLFF.

CDR3 sequence (DNA): TGTGCCATCAGTGAGTCGAGAGGCCGGACGAACACTGAAGCTTTCTTT. It yields the protein CAISESRGRTNTEAFF. The chain combines TRBV10-3 with TRBJ1-1; D call uncertain. The ends were cut back, 0 bases at V and 1 base at J, with 12 bases in the middle. Germline loops: CDR1 ENHRY, CDR2 SYGVKD. The CDR3 covers 16 residues.

This clonotype was detected once. At one boundary the junction diverges from the germline segment, which might be a read error. This chain joins TRBV15 and TRBJ2-1; D is undetermined. CDR1 LNHNV and CDR2 YYDKDF come from the germline V gene (reference sequence). The CDR3 totals 13 residues. CDR3 protein: CATSLAKTREQLF. The CDR3 DNA is TGTGCCACCAGCTTAGCCAAGACCCGTGAGCAGTTGTTC.

The gene calls are TRBV20-1 and TRBJ2-5; D might be TRBD2 (6 bases). This CDR3 is built from 12 residues. Trimming took 3 bases from V and 5 from J, leaving 10 bases between them. Germline V gives CDR1 DFQATT, CDR2 SNEGSKA (reference sequence). The CDR3 sequence is CSASSGSETQYF. CDR3 coding DNA: TGCAGTGCTAGTTCCGGGAGTGAGACCCAGTACTTC.

The sample holds many counts of this clonotype. The chain joins TRBV9 to TRBJ2-2, with 10 positions matching TRBD2. Germline values: CDR1 SGDLS, CDR2 YYNGEE. J gave up 0 bases and V 2 bases, and 1 base lay outside the gene matches. This CDR3 has 16 residues. CDR3 residues: CASSVSGGPNTGELFF. The CDR3 region has the DNA TGTGCCAGCAGCGTTAGCGGGGGGCCGAACACCGGGGAGCTGTTTTTT.

This clonotype occurred many times. The V gene is TRBV11-2, the J gene TRBJ1-3; no clear D gene. The CDR3 contains 15 residues. Germline V CDR1 and CDR2: SGHAT, FQNNGV. V lost 1 base and J 3 bases, leaving 10 bases between the germline ends. The CDR3 coding sequence is TGTGCCAGCAGCTTAGGAGGTTGGAGTGGAAACACCATATATTTT. Its protein product is CASSLGGWSGNTIYF.

CDR3: CASSFPGLAGIDEQFF. In DNA form, the CDR3 reads TGTGCCAGCAGCTTTCCGGGACTAGCGGGAATTGATGAGCAGTTCTTC. V and J are TRBV5-6 and TRBJ2-1, with 13 bases identical to TRBD2. CDR3 size: 16 residues. Germline trimming cut 2 bases from V and 8 bases from J; bases unmatched to any gene: 7. Germline CDR1 is SGHDT and CDR2 is YYEEEE.

This chain links TRBV5-1 with TRBJ1-1; D possibly corresponds to TRBD1 (5 bases). Germline CDR1 is SGHRS and CDR2 is YFSETQ. The CDR3 spans 18 residues. V lost 2 bases and J 6 bases, leaving 26 bases between the germline ends. The CDR3 sequence: CASSFTLRGRLIHAEAFF. The CDR3, as DNA: TGCGCCAGCAGCTTTACCCTAAGGGGCCGCCTAATTCACGCTGAAGCTTTCTTT.

This CDR3 is CSVRSTDTQYF. CDR3 DNA: TGCAGCGTCAGGAGCACAGATACGCAGTATTTT. The chain is built from TRBV29-1 and TRBJ2-3, with no clear D. Germline-derived CDR1 and CDR2 are SQVTM and ANQGSEA. The V gene lost 6 bases and the J gene lost 0 bases, with 4 bases spanning the gap. CDR3 size: 11 residues.

This chain connects TRBV7-9 to TRBJ1-1; D not resolved. This CDR3 is 14 amino acids long. V was clipped by 1 base and J by 0 bases, with 6 bases between them. CDR1 and CDR2 from the germline V gene are SEHNR and FQNEAQ (reference sequence). Here the CDR3 reads CASSLDLMNTEAFF. DNA of the CDR3: TGTGCCAGCAGCTTAGACCTTATGAACACTGAAGCTTTCTTT.